Sequencing of this T cell receptor beta chain was carried out in a study of T cell responses to AZD1222 COVID-19 vaccine. General study points: Variant regions that are unmutated are reportedly the target of nearly half of spike-specific TCRs. White British ancestry dominated among donors, who included more females, and clonal diversity was possibly underestimated. Researchers report vaccine-associated CD4 TCRs spanning spike, with dominance at 160-218 and 743-854. Repertoires were obtained solely post-peak T cell response.

The CDR3 contains 18 residues. The germline CDR1 and CDR2 sequences are SGDLS and YYNGEE. Trimming at V came to 2 bases and at J to 7 bases, leaving 13 bases not matched to a gene. Repertoires were generated with immunoSEQ multiplex PCR, while TCRdb's copy carries only in-frame clones and drops some. The table shows 130,000 to 150,000 clones, with over 75% occurring only once. The sample holds one count of this clone. What it recognizes is unknown. This clonotype was sampled from an adult who received the MenACWY meningococcal vaccine as a control. The sample here was peripheral blood, taken 28 days after the second dose of the MenACWY control vaccine. This chain links TRBV9 with TRBJ2-2; 11 bases are shared with TRBD2. The CDR3 sequence is CASSVTGTSGPRGGELFF. The CDR3 coding sequence is TGTGCCAGCAGCGTCACCGGGACTAGCGGACCAAGGGGCGGGGAGCTGTTTTTT.